This passage covers 5 T cell receptor beta chains from one sample sequenced in a study of blood T cell repertoires in COVID-19 (dated by TCRdb to the early 2020s). Library method: the immunoSEQ multiplex PCR assay. TCRdb's version of the immuneACCESS table is confined to in-frame rearrangements and falls short of the full clone set. An unresolved V gene accounts for under half of the shortfall where checked; the remainder is of unknown origin. The sample data list 100,000 or so clones, and 70% to 80% of these were observed just once. The ten top clones hold around 30% of the sample. The sequencing sample was made of peripheral blood. The receptors here all came from a man aged 65 to 79 with active or convalescent COVID-19.

The V call is TRBV19, the J call TRBJ2-1, with 7 bases identical to TRBD2. This CDR3 is 16 amino acids long. The germline V gene encodes CDR1 LNHDA and CDR2 SQIVND (reference sequence). Trimming took 5 bases from V and 1 from J; bases not matched to a gene: 8. DNA of the CDR3: TGTGCCAGTAGTCTACGTCCGGGGGGATCCTACAATGAGCAGTTCTTC. It translates to CASSLRPGGSYNEQFF.

V usage is TRBV20-1 and J usage is TRBJ2-7, with D perhaps TRBD1 (5 bases). Germline values: CDR1 DFQATT, CDR2 SNEGSKA (reference sequence). V was cut by 7 bases and J by 4 bases, with 11 bases left in between. This CDR3 has 11 amino acids. CDR3 coding DNA: TGCAGTGTAGGGGAAAAGTACGAGCAGTACTTC. It codes for CSVGEKYEQYF.

The genes are TRBV28 and TRBJ1-2, with D tentatively TRBD1 (6 bases). CDR1 is MDHEN, CDR2 SYDVKM, per germline. V gave up 4 bases and J gave up 4 bases, with 13 bases separating them. This CDR3 is built from 14 residues. CDR3 region: CASSYTGSLYGYTF. The DNA for the CDR3 is TGTGCCAGCAGTTATACAGGGTCCCTCTATGGCTACACCTTC.

The chain uses TRBV11-2 and TRBJ2-5; a possible D gene is TRBD2 (5 bases). V was cut by 0 bases and J by 9 bases, with 17 bases left in between. This CDR3 has 15 amino acids. The germline gives CDR1 SGHAT, CDR2 FQNNGV. CDR3 protein: CASSLDPGLRSSQYF. CDR3 sequence (DNA): TGTGCCAGCAGCTTAGATCCCGGACTTAGGAGTTCCCAGTACTTC.

This clone appeared a single time. V and J are TRBV5-4 and TRBJ2-1; 16 nucleotides agree with TRBD2. Trimming removed 4 bases from V and 2 bases from J; junction bases left unmatched: 12. Per germline, CDR1 SGHNT and CDR2 YYREEE (reference sequence). CDR3 size: 20 residues. In DNA, the CDR3 is TGTGCCAGCAGCGGACAACCGGGACTAGCGGGGGGGTCCACCTACAATGAGCAGTTCTTC. It translates to CASSGQPGLAGGSTYNEQFF. The entire variable domain, with the rest obtained from reference TRBV5-4 and TRBJ2-1, is as follows: ETGVTQSPTHLIKTRGQQVTLRCSSQSGHNTVSWYQQALGQGPQFIFQYYREEENGRGNFPPRFSGLQFPNYSSELNVNALELDDSALYLCASSGQPGLAGGSTYNEQFFGPGTRLTVL.